The 30 T cell receptor beta chains below were found in one sample sequenced in a study of blood T cell repertoires in COVID-19. Profiled with immunoSEQ multiplex PCR; TCRdb holds only in-frame clones, not every one. The sample contains about 240,000 clones, about 90% of which appear only once. Sequenced sample: peripheral blood. The receptors were sampled from a woman younger than 45 who had recovered from COVID-19.

This clone was seen a handful of times. The J gene is TRBJ2-2, the V gene TRBV19; 7 nucleotides match TRBD1. Germline V CDR1 and CDR2: LNHDA, SQIVND (reference sequence). The junction had 10 bases not matched to a gene; V was cut back by 9 bases and J by 6 bases. This CDR3 is built from 14 residues. The CDR3 DNA follows: TGTGCCAGCACGAGGGGGCGCGAATCCGGGGAGCTGTTTTTT. Its translation: CASTRGRESGELFF.

The rearrangement joins TRBV13 to TRBJ2-7, with a tentative D call TRBD1 (8 bases). The CDR3 is made up of 13 amino acids. Per germline, CDR1 PRHDT and CDR2 FYEKMQ (reference sequence). V lost 5 bases, J lost 7 bases, and 15 bases lay in between. The CDR3 sequence is CASSRNRGGEQYF. CDR3 nucleotide sequence: TGTGCCAGCAGCCGTAACAGGGGGGGAGAGCAGTACTTC.

The rearrangement joins TRBV6-5 to TRBJ2-1, with TRBD1 identical over 9 bases. V shed 6 bases, J shed 3 bases, and the junction held 6 bases outside the gene matches. The length of the CDR3 is 15 residues. Looked up from germline, CDR1 is MNHEY and CDR2 is SVGAGI. The CDR3 DNA sequence: TGTGCCAGCAGCCAGGGACAGGGCGGCTACAATGAGCAGTTCTTC. As protein: CASSQGQGGYNEQFF.

This clone came up a few times. The J gene is TRBJ2-3, the V gene TRBV7-7, with D possibly being TRBD2 (7 bases). There are 15 residues in the CDR3. Germline loops: CDR1 SSHAT, CDR2 FNYEAQ (reference sequence). Trimming left V 5 bases short and J 3 bases short, with 15 bases between. CDR3 coding DNA: TGTGCCAGCAGCCCTGGGGGGGCACGAACAGATACGCAGTATTTT. Protein: CASSPGGARTDTQYF. Together with reference TRBV7-7 and TRBJ2-3, the CDR3 gives the full variable domain: GAGVSQSPRYKVTKRGQDVTLRCDPISSHATLYWYQQALGQGPEFLTYFNYEAQPDKSGLPSDRFSAERPEGSISTLTIQRTEQRDSAMYRCASSPGGARTDTQYFGPGTRLTVL.

The chain employs TRBV5-4 and TRBJ2-7; 7 nucleotides align to TRBD1. The CDR3 is 14 amino acids. Germline CDR1 SGHNT, CDR2 YYREEE (reference sequence). V was clipped by 5 bases and J by 3 bases; unmatched bases: 8. The CDR3 reads CASRSDRADYEQYF. In DNA form, the CDR3 reads TGTGCCAGCAGATCTGACAGGGCGGACTACGAGCAGTACTTC.

This chain connects TRBV24-1 to TRBJ2-7; 9 nucleotides match TRBD1. The CDR3 consists of 17 residues. Trimming at V came to 2 bases and at J to 6 bases, leaving 13 bases not matched to a gene. Germline V lookup: CDR1 KGHDR, CDR2 SFDVKD. The CDR3 protein is CATSDYQDRGESPEQYF. CDR3 sequence (DNA): TGTGCCACCAGTGATTACCAGGACAGGGGAGAAAGTCCCGAGCAGTACTTC.

V and J are TRBV30 and TRBJ1-4, with D tentatively TRBD1 (6 bases). Germline values: CDR1 GTSNPN, CDR2 SVGIG (reference sequence). Trimming took 0 bases from V and 8 from J, leaving 28 bases between them. The CDR3 is made up of 19 amino acids. The CDR3 reads CAWSVATGLNSRSAEKLFF. The CDR3 DNA reads as TGTGCCTGGAGTGTGGCGACAGGTCTTAATTCAAGGTCGGCGGAAAAACTGTTTTTT.

V usage is TRBV7-9 and J usage is TRBJ1-3, with D uncertain. This CDR3 has 12 amino acids. Germline assignment: CDR1 SEHNR and CDR2 FQNEAQ (reference sequence). Deletions cut 10 bases from V and 3 bases from J, with 10 bases between. The CDR3 protein is CATEVGGNTIYF. The CDR3 DNA sequence: TGTGCCACGGAGGTGGGTGGAAACACCATATATTTT.

This chain connects TRBV29-1 to TRBJ2-1, with 7 bases aligning to TRBD2. Germline CDR1 and CDR2: SQVTM and ANQGSEA. The CDR3 contains 15 residues. V shed 4 bases and J 3 bases; nucleotides not matched to a gene: 9. The chain's CDR3 is CSVVGGGSLYNEQFF. CDR3 bases: TGCAGCGTTGTCGGCGGGGGTAGTCTCTACAATGAGCAGTTCTTC.

This sequence joins TRBV24-1 and TRBJ1-1; 7 positions match TRBD1. CDR3 length: 15 residues. Losses at the gene ends were 7 bases for V and 4 bases for J; bases not matched to a gene: 11. Germline assignment: CDR1 KGHDR and CDR2 SFDVKD. CDR3 loop: CATRERQGERTEAFF. The DNA for the CDR3 is TGTGCCACCAGGGAAAGACAGGGAGAGCGCACTGAAGCTTTCTTT.

The chain couples TRBV24-1 to TRBJ1-2; weak D call: TRBD1 (5 bases). The germline gives CDR1 KGHDR, CDR2 SFDVKD. Deletions cut 2 bases from V and 9 bases from J, with 18 bases between. This CDR3 comprises 15 residues. The CDR3 protein is CATSDSRDSGYRYTF. In DNA form, the CDR3 reads TGTGCCACCAGTGATTCCCGGGACTCTGGATATCGCTACACCTTC.

This sequence joins TRBV5-1 and TRBJ2-3; D is unresolved. Germline CDR1 and CDR2: SGHRS and YFSETQ. The V gene lost 0 bases and the J gene lost 2 bases, with 7 bases spanning the gap. The CDR3 loop spans 14 amino acids. CDR3: CASSLGHDTDTQYF. As DNA, the CDR3 is TGCGCCAGCAGCTTGGGGCACGACACAGATACGCAGTATTTT.

The chain links TRBV27 to TRBJ1-6; a weak D match, TRBD1 (6 bases). The germline V gene encodes CDR1 MNHEY and CDR2 SMNVEV (reference sequence). CDR3 length: 13 amino acids. Trimming removed 2 bases from V and 7 bases from J, with 6 bases in between. DNA for the CDR3: TGTGCCAGCAGTTTAGGGGGCAATTCACCCCTCCACTTT. Translation gives CASSLGGNSPLHF.

CDR3 nucleotide sequence: TGTGCCAGCAGCCCCGGGACTAGCGGGGGGACAGATGAGCAGTTCTTC. Protein: CASSPGTSGGTDEQFF. The genes are TRBV14 and TRBJ2-1; 15 positions agree with TRBD2. The CDR3 is 16 residues long. J gave up 8 bases and V 4 bases, and 6 bases lay outside the gene matches. Germline CDR1 is SGHDN and CDR2 is FVKESK.

This sequence joins TRBV3-1 (or the pseudogene TRBV3-2) and TRBJ2-3; 9 positions agree with TRBD2. V gave up 0 bases and J gave up 1 base; unmatched junction bases: 5. The CDR3 runs 17 residues. Germline V gene lookup returns CDR1 LGHDT and CDR2 YNNKEL (reference sequence). The CDR3 DNA sequence: TGTGCCAGCAGCCAAGATGGGCCTAGCGGGGGCACAGATACGCAGTATTTT. Its translation is CASSQDGPSGGTDTQYF.

The V and J genes are TRBV11-1 and TRBJ1-5; 8 bases map to TRBD1. The germline CDR1 and CDR2 sequences are SGHAT and FQDESV (reference sequence). The junction had 4 bases not matched to a gene; V was cut back by 5 bases and J by 7 bases. This CDR3 contains 13 residues. In DNA, the CDR3 is TGTGCCAGCAGCCCGGACAGGGACCAGCCCCAGCATTTT. Encoded protein: CASSPDRDQPQHF.

This clone was observed a single time. The CDR3 DNA follows: TGTGCCAGCAGTTTAGTGCTAGCGCTAAGCACAGATACGCAGTATTTT. Residues: CASSLVLALSTDTQYF. This chain links TRBV27 with TRBJ2-3, with D possibly TRBD2 on 6 matching bases. Trimming left V 2 bases short and J 0 bases short, with 12 bases between. Germline assignment: CDR1 MNHEY and CDR2 SMNVEV (reference sequence). The CDR3 length is 16 residues.

The chain recombines TRBV5-6 with TRBJ2-7, with TRBD1 identical over 7 bases. CDR1 and CDR2 from the germline V gene are SGHDT and YYEEEE. J lost 2 bases, V lost 10 bases, and 15 bases had no gene match. The CDR3 is 15 amino acids. CDR3 nucleotides: TGTGCCTCAAAGTCCCGACAGGGATTTACCTACGAGCAGTACTTC. Amino acid sequence: CASKSRQGFTYEQYF.

The chain uses TRBV6-6 and TRBJ1-2, with 8 bases matching TRBD1. The V segment lost 5 bases and the J segment 3 bases; nucleotides outside the gene matches: 8. The CDR3 covers 15 residues. Per the germline V gene, CDR1 is MNHNY and CDR2 is SVGAGI (reference sequence). This chain's CDR3 is CASSPLQGAYYGYTF. The DNA of the CDR3 is TGTGCCAGCAGTCCCCTTCAGGGGGCCTACTATGGCTACACCTTC.

CDR3 nucleotides: TGCGCCAGCAGCCAAGCTGATATAGGGGCCGGGGAGCTGTTTTTT. Translation gives CASSQADIGAGELFF. The rearrangement links TRBV4-1 to TRBJ2-2, with D perhaps TRBD1 (5 bases). Germline assignment: CDR1 MGHRA and CDR2 YSYEKL. The CDR3 sequence is 15 residues long. The germline V and J ends were trimmed by 1 base and 6 bases, with 12 bases remaining between them.

This clone was seen more than once but under ten times. This chain links TRBV19 with TRBJ1-1; 9 bases line up with TRBD1. The germline CDR1 and CDR2 sequences are LNHDA and SQIVND (reference sequence). Trimming removed 7 bases from V and 4 bases from J; junction bases left unmatched: 13. The CDR3 sequence is 16 residues long. CDR3 in amino acids: CASTLSGTGKGTEAFF. The DNA for the CDR3 is TGTGCCAGTACCCTATCGGGGACAGGGAAGGGCACTGAAGCTTTCTTT.

The chain carries TRBV11-2 and TRBJ2-1; 9 bases map to TRBD1. From germline, CDR1 is SGHAT and CDR2 FQNNGV. This CDR3 comprises 15 residues. Germline trimming cut 6 bases from V and 8 bases from J; bases unmatched to any gene: 11. The CDR3 nucleotides are TGTGCCAGCAGTTCACCGGGACAGGGCTTCGATGAGCAGTTCTTC. This codes for CASSSPGQGFDEQFF.

The V call is TRBV18, the J call TRBJ2-7; no firm D call. CDR3 size: 13 residues. V lost 3 bases and J lost 0, with 6 bases in between. In germline, CDR1 is KGHSH, CDR2 LQKENI. CDR3 sequence: CASSPYSSYEQYF. The CDR3 bases are TGTGCCAGCTCACCGTATAGCTCCTACGAGCAGTACTTC. Full variable domain (missing parts from reference TRBV18 and TRBJ2-7): NAGVMQNPRHLVRRRGQEARLRCSPMKGHSHVYWYRQLPEEGLKFMVYLQKENIIDESGMPKERFSAEFPKEGPSILRIQQVVRGDSAAYFCASSPYSSYEQYFGPGTRLTVT.

This sequence joins TRBV7-9 and TRBJ1-1; 9 nucleotides match TRBD1. CDR3 length: 15 residues. After removal of 7 bases from V and 2 bases from J, the junction contained 8 bases not matched to a gene. Germline V gene sequence: CDR1 SEHNR, CDR2 FQNEAQ (reference sequence). The CDR3 DNA reads TGTGCCAGCAAACGACAGGGGGGGTTCAACACTGAAGCTTTCTTT. It encodes CASKRQGGFNTEAFF.

J is TRBJ2-7 and V is TRBV2, with D perhaps TRBD1 (6 bases). The germline gives CDR1 SNHLY, CDR2 FYNNEI. Trimming took off 7 bases at V and 3 bases at J, with 10 bases between the two ends. This CDR3 is built from 12 residues. CDR3 nucleotide sequence: TGTGCCAGCACTCGGGACAACTACGAGCAGTACTTC. Amino acids: CASTRDNYEQYF.

The chain couples TRBV7-9 to TRBJ2-3; D gene ambiguous. The length of the CDR3 is 14 residues. Trimming removed 7 bases from V and 1 base from J, with 12 bases in between. Germline V gene sequence: CDR1 SEHNR, CDR2 FQNEAQ (reference sequence). The CDR3 coding sequence is TGTGCCAGCACAAGAGGTTCAGGCACAGATACGCAGTATTTT. It is translated as CASTRGSGTDTQYF.

The V and J genes are TRBV19 and TRBJ1-2; D is perhaps TRBD1 (5 bases). The CDR3 contains 13 residues. Germline CDR1 reads LNHDA; CDR2 reads SQIVND (reference sequence). Trimming pared 5 bases from V and 6 bases from J, leaving 13 bases between. CDR3 sequence: CASSARRVDGYTF. The CDR3 DNA sequence: TGTGCCAGTAGTGCTCGCAGGGTAGATGGCTACACCTTC.

The V call is TRBV5-6, the J call TRBJ1-3; D is unresolved. This CDR3 comprises 14 residues. Germline V gene lookup returns CDR1 SGHDT and CDR2 YYEEEE. Trimming took off 4 bases at V and 3 bases at J, with 11 bases between the two ends. For the CDR3, the DNA is TGTGCCAGCAGCCGCGCGGGGTTTGGAAACACCATATATTTT. Its translation: CASSRAGFGNTIYF.

This chain links TRBV2 with TRBJ2-1; tentative D call: TRBD1 (6 bases). The CDR3 extends over 14 amino acids. Trimming shortened V by 4 bases and J by 9 bases, and 16 bases separated the two germline ends. Germline V gene sequence: CDR1 SNHLY, CDR2 FYNNEI. The CDR3 reads CASSGGAQGGEQFF. The DNA of the CDR3 is TGTGCCAGCAGTGGAGGTGCACAGGGTGGTGAGCAGTTCTTC.

This clone appeared a single time. J is TRBJ1-3 and V is TRBV7-2, with a weak D call TRBD1 (5 bases). Germline CDR1 SGHTA, CDR2 FQGNSA. V lost 1 base and J 0 bases, leaving 10 bases between the germline ends. The CDR3 has 16 residues. CDR3 DNA sequence: TGTGCCAGCAGCTTAGTAGGGGCCAGCTCTGGAAACACCATATATTTT. Translated: CASSLVGASSGNTIYF.